This T cell receptor (beta chain) is drawn from a study of beta chain features in type 1 diabetes. Study-level background: All of the samples together had roughly 110 million sorted cells examined. General study points: Among all four CD4+ subsets, Type 1 diabetes patients had TCRB CDR3s that were moderately but significantly shorter. Patients with type 1 diabetes showed fewer VDJ junction insertions and more deletions. A PCR bias possibly favoring shorter templates would apply equally to patients and controls.

Germline V gene lookup returns CDR1 SGHTA and CDR2 FQGTGA. The CDR3 loop spans 13 amino acids. The ends were cut back, 2 bases at V and 7 bases at J, with 12 bases in the middle. Concerning this clone itself: Its cognate antigen is unknown. Other DNA sequences within the sample encode an identical CDR3.

Reverse transcription of all isolated RNA meant that expressed TCRB transcripts were sequenced. Data came from immunoSEQ multiplex PCR; TCRdb stores just in-frame clones and leaves some out. The sample carries more than 150,000 clones, approximately 9.1% recorded once. Sample: central memory CD4+ T cells from blood. The receptor was isolated from a woman between 18 and 30 years old in good health. The chain couples TRBV7-3 to TRBJ2-7; TRBD2 is a possible D gene (5 bases). This chain's CDR3 is CASSLVGRGEQYF. As DNA, the CDR3 is TGTGCCAGCAGCTTAGTCGGAAGAGGGGAGCAGTACTTC.